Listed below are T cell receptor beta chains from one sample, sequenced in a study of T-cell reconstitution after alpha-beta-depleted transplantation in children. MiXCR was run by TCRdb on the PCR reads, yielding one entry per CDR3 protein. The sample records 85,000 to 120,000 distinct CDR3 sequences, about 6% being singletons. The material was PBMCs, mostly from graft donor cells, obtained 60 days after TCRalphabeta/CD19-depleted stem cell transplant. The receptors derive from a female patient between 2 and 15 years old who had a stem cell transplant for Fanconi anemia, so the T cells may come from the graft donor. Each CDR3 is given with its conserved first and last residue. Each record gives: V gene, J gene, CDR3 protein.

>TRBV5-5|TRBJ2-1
CASSLMWREVDEQFF
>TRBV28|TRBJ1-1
CASSFREGAFF
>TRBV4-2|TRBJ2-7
CASSQEGSGGAHEQYF
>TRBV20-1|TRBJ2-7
CSARDHSGMLPYEQYF
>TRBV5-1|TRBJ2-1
CASSLAGGRAYNEQFF
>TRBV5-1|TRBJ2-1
CASSSPRGNEQFF
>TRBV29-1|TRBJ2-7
CSVVPQRSYEQYF
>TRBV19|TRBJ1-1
CASRETEAFF
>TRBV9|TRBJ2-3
CASSATDTQYF
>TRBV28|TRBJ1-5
CASSLWAGGVGNQPQHF
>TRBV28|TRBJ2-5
CASSLPYQETQYF
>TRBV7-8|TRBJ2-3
CASSRGARELRTDTQYF
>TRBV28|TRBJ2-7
CASSLLVGRAYEQYF
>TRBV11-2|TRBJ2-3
CASSLGGHSTDTQYF
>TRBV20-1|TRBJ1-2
CSARAQNYGYTF
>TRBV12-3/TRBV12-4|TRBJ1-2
CASTFSLYGYTF
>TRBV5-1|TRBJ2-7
CASSLVASGSSYEQYF
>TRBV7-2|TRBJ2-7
CASSLRGGTSYEQYF
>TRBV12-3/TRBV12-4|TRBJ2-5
CASSLPGTGVETQYF
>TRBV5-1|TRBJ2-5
CASSLYRVQETQYF
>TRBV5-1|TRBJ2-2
CASSPPRVGTGELFF
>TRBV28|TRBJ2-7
CASSFSREQYF
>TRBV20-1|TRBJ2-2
CSARGRANTGELFF
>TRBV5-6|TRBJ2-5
CASSLTGGMETQYF
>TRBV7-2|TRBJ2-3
CASSIAGGPDNTQYF
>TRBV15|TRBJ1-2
CATSITTGSNYGYTF
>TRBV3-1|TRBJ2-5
CASSQAGGGSETQYF
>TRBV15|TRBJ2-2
CATSRVVFPGELFF
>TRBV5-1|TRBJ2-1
CASSLDLSSYNEQFF
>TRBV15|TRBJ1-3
CATRSEGPGNTIYF
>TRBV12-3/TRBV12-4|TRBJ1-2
CASSLTGYGYTF
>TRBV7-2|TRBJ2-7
CASSLIPYEQYF
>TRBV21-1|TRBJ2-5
CASSKGRSGAPETQYF
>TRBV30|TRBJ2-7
CAWSGYEQYF
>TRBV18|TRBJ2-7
CASSQQTVSYEQYF
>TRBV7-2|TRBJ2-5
CASSLLVRGSTQYF
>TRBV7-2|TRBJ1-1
CASSSWGLNTEAFF
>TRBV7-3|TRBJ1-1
CASSLTVIGGGGTEAFF
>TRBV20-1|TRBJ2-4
CSARPSAKNIQYF
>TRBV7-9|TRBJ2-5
CASSLPRRGLDQETQYF
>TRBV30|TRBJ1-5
CAWSRPGGGQPQHF
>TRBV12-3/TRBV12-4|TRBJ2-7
CASSFSAGSYEQYF
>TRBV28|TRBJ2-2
CASSLLLSGPGELFF
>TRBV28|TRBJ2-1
CASSSTSGRVGEQFF
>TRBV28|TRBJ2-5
CASSLLFASGGAIETQYF
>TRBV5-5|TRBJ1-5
CASSAMTGNQPQHF
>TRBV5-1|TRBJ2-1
CASSLVPLGMGLAYNEQFF
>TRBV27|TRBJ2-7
CASSPTGPNYEQYF
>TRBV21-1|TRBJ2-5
CASSKERSPSPQRETQYF
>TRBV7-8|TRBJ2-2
CASSLAAKSSGELFF
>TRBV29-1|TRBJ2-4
CSVGYGTGGFDIQYF
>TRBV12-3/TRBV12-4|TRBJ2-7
CASSPSGGADYEQYF
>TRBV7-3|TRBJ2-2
CASSLGTGFTGELFF